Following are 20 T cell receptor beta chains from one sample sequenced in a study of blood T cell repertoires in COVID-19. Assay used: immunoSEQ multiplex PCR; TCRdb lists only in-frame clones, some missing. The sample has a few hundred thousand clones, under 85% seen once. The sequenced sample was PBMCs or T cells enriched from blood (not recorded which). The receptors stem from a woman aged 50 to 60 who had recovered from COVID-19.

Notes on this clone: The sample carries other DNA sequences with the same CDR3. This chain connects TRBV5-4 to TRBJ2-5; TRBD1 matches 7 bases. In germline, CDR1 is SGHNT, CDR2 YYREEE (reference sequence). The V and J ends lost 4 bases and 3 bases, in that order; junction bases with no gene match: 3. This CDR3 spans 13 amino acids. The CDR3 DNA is TGTGCCAGCAGCGCCGGGACAGAAGAGACCCAGTACTTC. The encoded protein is CASSAGTEETQYF. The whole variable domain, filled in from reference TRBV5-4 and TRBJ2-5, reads ETGVTQSPTHLIKTRGQQVTLRCSSQSGHNTVSWYQQALGQGPQFIFQYYREEENGRGNFPPRFSGLQFPNYSSELNVNALELDDSALYLCASSAGTEETQYFGPGTRLLVL.

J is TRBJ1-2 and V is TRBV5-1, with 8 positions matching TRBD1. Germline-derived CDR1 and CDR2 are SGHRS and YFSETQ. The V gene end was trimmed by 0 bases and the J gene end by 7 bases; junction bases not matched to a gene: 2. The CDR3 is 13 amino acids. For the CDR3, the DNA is TGCGCCAGCAGCTTGGGGGACAGGAGTGGCTACACCTTC. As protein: CASSLGDRSGYTF. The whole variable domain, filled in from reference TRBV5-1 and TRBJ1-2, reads KAGVTQTPRYLIKTRGQQVTLSCSPISGHRSVSWYQQTPGQGLQFLFEYFSETQRNKGNFPGRFSGRQFSNSRSEMNVSTLELGDSALYLCASSLGDRSGYTFGSGTRLTVV.

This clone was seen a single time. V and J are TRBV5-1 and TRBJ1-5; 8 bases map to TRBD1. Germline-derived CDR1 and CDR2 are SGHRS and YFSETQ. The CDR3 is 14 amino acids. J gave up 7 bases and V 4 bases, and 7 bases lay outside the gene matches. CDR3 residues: CASSPGGAEQPQHF. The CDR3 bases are TGCGCCAGCAGCCCAGGGGGCGCCGAACAGCCCCAGCATTTT.

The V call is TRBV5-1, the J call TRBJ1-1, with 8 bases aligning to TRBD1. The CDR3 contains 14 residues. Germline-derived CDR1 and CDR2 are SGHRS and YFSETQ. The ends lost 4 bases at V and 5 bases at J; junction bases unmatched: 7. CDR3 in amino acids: CASSVPGGGTEAFF. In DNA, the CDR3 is TGCGCCAGCAGCGTACCAGGGGGCGGGACTGAAGCTTTCTTT.

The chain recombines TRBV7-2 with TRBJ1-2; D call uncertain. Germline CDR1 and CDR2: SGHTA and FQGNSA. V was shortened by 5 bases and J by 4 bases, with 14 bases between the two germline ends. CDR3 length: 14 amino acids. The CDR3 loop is CASSRRTGTYGYTF. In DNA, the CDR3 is TGTGCCAGCAGCCGTAGGACGGGAACCTATGGCTACACCTTC.

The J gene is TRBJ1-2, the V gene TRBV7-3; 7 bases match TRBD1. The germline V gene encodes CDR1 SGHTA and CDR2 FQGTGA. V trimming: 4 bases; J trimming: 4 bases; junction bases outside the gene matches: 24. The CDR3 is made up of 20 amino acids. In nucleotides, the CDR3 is TGTGCCAGCAGCTCCCACCCCATCAACCTCGACAGGGAACACGGCTATGGCTACACCTTC. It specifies CASSSHPINLDREHGYGYTF.

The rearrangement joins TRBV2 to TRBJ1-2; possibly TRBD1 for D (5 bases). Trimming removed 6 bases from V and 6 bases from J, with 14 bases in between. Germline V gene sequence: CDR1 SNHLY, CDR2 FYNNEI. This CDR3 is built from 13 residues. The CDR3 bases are TGTGCCAGCAGCCCTTTGGGGCAGAATGGCTACACCTTC. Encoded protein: CASSPLGQNGYTF.

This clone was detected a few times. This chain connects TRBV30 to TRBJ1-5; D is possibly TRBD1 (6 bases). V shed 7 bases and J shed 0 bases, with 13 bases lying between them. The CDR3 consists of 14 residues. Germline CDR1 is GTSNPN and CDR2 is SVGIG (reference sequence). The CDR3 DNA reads TGTGCCTCGGAAGGGGGTCCTAGCAATCAGCCCCAGCATTTT. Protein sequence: CASEGGPSNQPQHF.

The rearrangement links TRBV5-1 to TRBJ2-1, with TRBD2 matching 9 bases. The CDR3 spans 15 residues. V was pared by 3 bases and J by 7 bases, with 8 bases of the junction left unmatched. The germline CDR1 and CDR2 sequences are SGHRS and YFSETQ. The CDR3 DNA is TGCGCCAGCAGCTCCGGGTCTAGCGGGGTAAATGAGCAGTTCTTC. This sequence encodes CASSSGSSGVNEQFF.

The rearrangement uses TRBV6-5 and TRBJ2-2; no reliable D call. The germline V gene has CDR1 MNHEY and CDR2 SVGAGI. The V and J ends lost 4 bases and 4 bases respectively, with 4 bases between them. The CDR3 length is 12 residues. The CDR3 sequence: CASSSLTGELFF. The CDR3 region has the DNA TGTGCCAGCAGTTCCCTCACCGGGGAGCTGTTTTTT.

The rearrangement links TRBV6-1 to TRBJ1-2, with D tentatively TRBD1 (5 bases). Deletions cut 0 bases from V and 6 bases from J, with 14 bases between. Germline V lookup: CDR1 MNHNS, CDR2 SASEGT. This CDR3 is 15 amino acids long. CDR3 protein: CASSEAPGFANGYTF. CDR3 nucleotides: TGTGCCAGCAGTGAAGCTCCAGGGTTCGCTAATGGCTACACCTTC.

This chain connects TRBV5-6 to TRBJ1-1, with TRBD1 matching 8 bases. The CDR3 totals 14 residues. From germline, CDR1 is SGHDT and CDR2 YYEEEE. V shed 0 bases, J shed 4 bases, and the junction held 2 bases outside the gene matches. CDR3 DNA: TGTGCCAGCAGCTTGGCACAGGGGGGCACTGAAGCTTTCTTT. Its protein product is CASSLAQGGTEAFF.

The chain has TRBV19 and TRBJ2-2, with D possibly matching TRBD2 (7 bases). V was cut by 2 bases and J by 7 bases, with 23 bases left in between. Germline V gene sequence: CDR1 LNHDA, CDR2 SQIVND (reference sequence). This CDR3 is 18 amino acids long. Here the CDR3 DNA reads TGTGCCAGTAGTATAACTTTTTACGGGGGGCTCCGTCGCGGGGAGCTGTTTTTT. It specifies CASSITFYGGLRRGELFF.

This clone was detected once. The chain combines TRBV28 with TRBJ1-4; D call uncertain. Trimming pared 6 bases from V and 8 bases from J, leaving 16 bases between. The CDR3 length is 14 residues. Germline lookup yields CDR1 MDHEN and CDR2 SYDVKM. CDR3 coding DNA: TGTGCCAGCAGCCAAGAGACCGGAGGCGAAAAACTGTTTTTT. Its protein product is CASSQETGGEKLFF.

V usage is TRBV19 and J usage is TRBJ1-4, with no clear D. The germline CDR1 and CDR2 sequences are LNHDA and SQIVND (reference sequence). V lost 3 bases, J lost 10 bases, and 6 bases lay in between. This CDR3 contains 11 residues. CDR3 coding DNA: TGTGCCAGTAGTATTTCCAGAAAACTGTTTTTT. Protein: CASSISRKLFF.

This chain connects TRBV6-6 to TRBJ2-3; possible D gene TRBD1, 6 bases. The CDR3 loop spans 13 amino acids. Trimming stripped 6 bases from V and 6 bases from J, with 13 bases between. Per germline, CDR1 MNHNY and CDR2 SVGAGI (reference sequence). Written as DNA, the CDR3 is TGTGCCAGCAGGCAAACAGGGAGCGATACGCAGTATTTT. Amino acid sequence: CASRQTGSDTQYF.

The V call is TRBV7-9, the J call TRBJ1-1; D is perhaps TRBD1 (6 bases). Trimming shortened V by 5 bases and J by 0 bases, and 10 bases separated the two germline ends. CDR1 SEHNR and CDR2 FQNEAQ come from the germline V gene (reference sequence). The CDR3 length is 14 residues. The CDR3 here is CASSTDSMNTEAFF. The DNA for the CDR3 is TGTGCCAGCAGCACGGACAGCATGAACACTGAAGCTTTCTTT.

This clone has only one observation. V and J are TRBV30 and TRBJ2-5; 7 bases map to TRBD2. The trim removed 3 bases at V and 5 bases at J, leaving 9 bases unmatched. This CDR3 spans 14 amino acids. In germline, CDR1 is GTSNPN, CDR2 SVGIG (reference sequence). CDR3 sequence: CAWSSGLDGETQYF. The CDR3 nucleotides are TGTGCCTGGAGCTCAGGACTAGATGGGGAGACCCAGTACTTC.

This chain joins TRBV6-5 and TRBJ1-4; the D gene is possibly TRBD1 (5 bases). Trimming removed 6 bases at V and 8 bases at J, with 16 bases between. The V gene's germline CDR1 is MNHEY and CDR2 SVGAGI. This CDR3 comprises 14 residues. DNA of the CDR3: TGTGCCAGCAGCTTACGGGGGGTGGGCGAAAAACTGTTTTTT. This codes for CASSLRGVGEKLFF.

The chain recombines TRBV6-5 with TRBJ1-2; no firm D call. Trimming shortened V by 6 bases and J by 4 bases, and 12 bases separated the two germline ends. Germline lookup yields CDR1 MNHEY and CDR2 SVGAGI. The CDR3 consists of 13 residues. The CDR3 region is CASSLRQSYGYTF. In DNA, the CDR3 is TGTGCCAGCAGCCTAAGACAAAGCTATGGCTACACCTTC.